One and the same sample provided the 15 T cell receptor beta chains below, sequenced in a study of CD8 T cells in ankylosing spondylitis. A single record per CDR3 protein comes from TCRdb applying MiXCR to the 5' RACE reads. The data show 250,000 to 350,000 distinct CDR3 sequences, with less than 25% seen just once and 3.5% held by the top ten. Material: blood, either unsorted or a sorted T cell fraction (not recorded which). Every receptor here comes from a female donor with ankylosing spondylitis or in good health (not recorded which).

The gene calls are TRBV7-6 and TRBJ2-3; D uncertain. This CDR3 spans 17 amino acids. V was shortened by 2 bases and J by 6 bases, with 21 bases between the two germline ends. Germline CDR1 and CDR2: SGHVS and FNYEAQ. The CDR3 sequence is CASSLLEPATPPDTQYF. CDR3 DNA sequence: TGTGCCAGCAGCTTACTGGAACCGGCCACTCCCCCGGATACGCAGTATTTT.

This clonotype was seen a few times. Since a much larger clone is just one base distant, this may be a read error. The chain is built from TRBV7-2 and TRBJ2-1; 8 nucleotides align to TRBD2. The CDR3 is 14 amino acids. J lost 6 bases, V lost 1 base, and 2 bases had no gene match. Germline V lookup: CDR1 SGHTA, CDR2 FQGNSA. CDR3 in DNA: TGTGCCAGCAGCTTAGAACTAGCGGTCAATGAGCAGTTCTTC. It specifies CASSLELAVNEQFF.

Only a few counts were recorded for this clonotype. This sequence joins TRBV24-1 and TRBJ2-3; 8 bases line up with TRBD2. The V gene end was trimmed by 3 bases and the J gene end by 4 bases; junction bases not matched to a gene: 5. This CDR3 is built from 15 residues. Per germline, CDR1 KGHDR and CDR2 SFDVKD. The DNA of the CDR3 is TGTGCCACCAGTGATACCGGGACTAGAGCAGATACGCAGTATTTT. Amino acid sequence: CATSDTGTRADTQYF.

This clonotype was recorded many times. The chain is built from TRBV29-1 and TRBJ2-5, with unresolved D. In germline, CDR1 is SQVTM, CDR2 ANQGSEA. The CDR3 has 14 amino acids. V lost 5 bases and J lost 0, with 13 bases in between. CDR3 DNA sequence: TGCAGCGTTTGGGCAGATCGTAACCAAGAGACCCAGTACTTC. It specifies CSVWADRNQETQYF.

The rearrangement links TRBV25-1 to TRBJ2-7; TRBD1 agrees at 9 bases. Trimming at V came to 3 bases and at J to 5 bases, leaving 8 bases not matched to a gene. The CDR3 length is 15 residues. Looked up from germline, CDR1 is MGHDK and CDR2 is SYGVNS. CDR3: CASSDIGQGLHEQYF. CDR3 coding DNA: TGTGCCAGCAGTGATATTGGACAGGGGCTCCACGAGCAGTACTTC.

In this sample, this clonotype turned up a few times. This chain joins TRBV18 and TRBJ2-5; D might be TRBD2 (5 bases). From germline, CDR1 is KGHSH and CDR2 LQKENI. The CDR3 runs to 12 residues. The germline V and J ends were trimmed by 6 bases and 4 bases, with 9 bases remaining between them. CDR3 nucleotide sequence: TGTGCCAGCTCCCCGGGGATAGAGACCCAGTACTTC. Amino acids: CASSPGIETQYF.

This clonotype was detected only a few times. The gene calls are TRBV6-2 or TRBV6-3 and TRBJ2-1; 7 bases are shared with TRBD2. The J segment lost 9 bases and the V segment lost 6 bases, leaving 14 bases of the junction unmatched. The CDR3 totals 15 residues. Germline CDR1 reads MNHEY; CDR2 reads SVGEGT. DNA for the CDR3: TGTGCCAGCAGACAGACTAGCTGGAGTGGTGGTGAGCAGTTCTTC. Translation: CASRQTSWSGGEQFF.

CDR3 sequence: CASSQETDTQYF. In DNA form, the CDR3 reads TGTGCCAGCAGCCAAGAAACAGATACGCAGTATTTT. V usage is TRBV4-2 and J usage is TRBJ2-3, with D uncertain. This CDR3 spans 12 amino acids. V was pared by 0 bases and J by 3 bases, with 1 base between. The germline V gene has CDR1 LGHNA and CDR2 YNFKEQ.

The table lists this clonotype with a few counts. The chain is built from TRBV5-1 and TRBJ2-3, with D perhaps TRBD2 (5 bases). The V and J ends lost 0 bases and 5 bases respectively, with 13 bases between them. Germline V gives CDR1 SGHRS, CDR2 YFSETQ. This CDR3 spans 15 amino acids. The CDR3 region has the DNA TGCGCCAGCAGCTTGGGGTGGAGTGCGGGAGATACGCAGTATTTT. This translates into CASSLGWSAGDTQYF.

This clonotype has a count of ten or more. The chain recombines TRBV20-1 with TRBJ2-1, with TRBD2 identical over 7 bases. This CDR3 spans 14 amino acids. The V gene end was trimmed by 3 bases and the J gene end by 4 bases; junction bases not matched to a gene: 6. Germline V gene sequence: CDR1 DFQATT, CDR2 SNEGSKA (reference sequence). In DNA form, the CDR3 reads TGCAGTGCTAGGGGGAGGGCCTTGTACAATGAGCAGTTCTTC. Its protein product is CSARGRALYNEQFF.

CDR3 nucleotides: TGTGCCAGCAGCTTGCCCGGATGGGGGGAGACCCAGTACTTC. The encoded protein is CASSLPGWGETQYF. V is TRBV11-2 and J is TRBJ2-5; D assignment may be TRBD1 or TRBD2 (5 bases each). Germline V gives CDR1 SGHAT, CDR2 FQNNGV. The CDR3 sequence is 14 residues long. Between the trimmed V and J ends, which lost 3 bases and 5 bases, there was a span of 13 bases.

This clonotype was seen a handful of times. The chain joins TRBV6-5 to TRBJ2-7, with D uncertain. The CDR3 length is 15 residues. Germline V gives CDR1 MNHEY, CDR2 SVGAGI. Trimming took off 4 bases at V and 0 bases at J, with 13 bases between the two ends. The CDR3 loop is CASSFPHASSYEQYF. CDR3 in DNA: TGTGCCAGCAGTTTTCCACATGCGAGCTCCTACGAGCAGTACTTC.

In the case of this clonotype: At one end, the junction sequence differs from germline, possibly due to a read error. The rearrangement joins TRBV5-4 to TRBJ2-3, with D possibly being TRBD2 (5 bases). This CDR3 is 14 amino acids long. The germline gives CDR1 SGHNT, CDR2 YYREEE (reference sequence). The CDR3 bases are TGTGTCAGCAGCTTGGACTCCCCCACAGATACGCAGTATTTT. Protein: CVSSLDSPTDTQYF.

This clonotype was detected only a few times. V is TRBV20-1 and J is TRBJ2-1, with 9 bases lining up with TRBD2. Germline CDR1 is DFQATT and CDR2 is SNEGSKA (reference sequence). The CDR3 has 15 residues. The CDR3 here is CRGLAAPRSYNEQFF. Written as DNA, the CDR3 is TGCAGGGGACTAGCAGCCCCGCGGTCCTACAATGAGCAGTTCTTC.

The rearrangement links TRBV29-1 to TRBJ2-7; 14 bases are shared with TRBD2. Trimming cost V 4 bases and J 2 bases; bases outside gene matches: 4. From germline, CDR1 is SQVTM and CDR2 ANQGSEA. This CDR3 region has 15 residues. In DNA, the CDR3 is TGCAGCGTTGGACTAGCGGGAGGGCAAACCTACGAGCAGTACTTC. It encodes CSVGLAGGQTYEQYF.